This T cell receptor (beta chain) was sequenced for a study of blood T cells in healthy people across ages. It was with a sample-barcoded 5' primer and a J-beta primer mix that a second PCR of roughly 7 to 12 cycles was run. Per sample, CDR3-containing paired-end reads numbered at least 3 million. TCRdb redid the calling of the 5' RACE reads with MiXCR, one entry per CDR3 protein. The sample yields over 600,000 distinct CDR3 sequences, over 20% seen once. V lost 3 bases to trimming and J lost 0 bases, with 11 bases between them. This CDR3 contains 16 residues. Germline CDR1 reads MGHDK; CDR2 reads SYGVNS.

V is TRBV25-1 and J is TRBJ2-2; D remains ambiguous. The source of this sequence is a man between 65 and 85 years old in good health. Source material: blood. The CDR3 spells CASSDGRLANTGELFF. The DNA for the CDR3 is TGTGCCAGCAGTGATGGAAGGCTAGCGAACACCGGGGAGCTGTTTTTT.